Shown below are 26 T cell receptor beta chains from a single sample sequenced in a study of T cells after yellow fever vaccination. Via MiXCR, TCRdb re-called the 5' RACE reads, giving one row per CDR3 protein. Of 240,000 or so distinct CDR3 sequences listed, roughly 7.2% are singletons. Sample: CD4+ T cells sorted from PBMCs, taken 15 days after the yellow fever booster vaccination. Source of these receptors: a man aged 30 to 39 who received the YFV17D yellow fever vaccine.

This clonotype showed up just a few times. This chain joins TRBV12-5 and TRBJ2-7, with a possible D match to TRBD1 (6 bases). Trimming removed 7 bases at V and 1 base at J, with 14 bases between. Germline-derived CDR1 and CDR2 are LGHNT and FRNRAP. CDR3 length: 14 amino acids. The CDR3 DNA is TGTGCTAGTGCCCACAGGGCGTCATCCTACGAGCAGTACTTC. It translates to CASAHRASSYEQYF.

This clonotype was counted many times. CDR3 in DNA: TGTGCCATCAGGGGGACAGATACGCAGTATTTT. Its translation is CAIRGTDTQYF. V is TRBV10-3 and J is TRBJ2-3; D call uncertain. V dropped 6 bases and J dropped 3 bases, with 4 bases sitting between them. The CDR3 covers 11 residues. Looked up from germline, CDR1 is ENHRY and CDR2 is SYGVKD.

This clonotype appeared a few times. V and J are TRBV11-2 and TRBJ2-7, with unresolved D. This CDR3 is built from 13 residues. Germline V gives CDR1 SGHAT, CDR2 FQNNGV. V was pared by 4 bases and J by 5 bases, with 12 bases between. The CDR3: CASSSGPKDEQYF. The CDR3 nucleotides read TGTGCCAGCAGCTCCGGGCCGAAGGACGAGCAGTACTTC.

This rearrangement joins TRBV7-2 to TRBJ2-1, with 13 bases fitting TRBD2. With 4 bases clipped from V and 9 bases from J, the junction kept 6 bases outside the gene matches. This CDR3 comprises 15 residues. Germline V gene data show CDR1 as SGHTA and CDR2 as FQGNSA. CDR3: CASSSWTSGSFEQFF. Written as DNA, the CDR3 is TGTGCCAGCAGCTCATGGACTAGCGGGAGCTTTGAGCAGTTCTTC.

This clonotype came up a few times. The genes are TRBV20-1 and TRBJ2-7; tentative D call: TRBD2 (6 bases). Trimming shortened V by 8 bases and J by 3 bases, and 17 bases separated the two germline ends. Germline V gene lookup returns CDR1 DFQATT and CDR2 SNEGSKA (reference sequence). CDR3 length: 13 amino acids. Here the CDR3 DNA reads TGCAGTACAAAGCGGGCGATGAACTACGAGCAGTACTTC. The encoded protein is CSTKRAMNYEQYF.

This clonotype came up many times. This sequence joins TRBV6-1 and TRBJ2-5, with D possibly TRBD1 on 5 matching bases. CDR1 and CDR2 from the germline V gene are MNHNS and SASEGT. V was clipped by 6 bases and J by 5 bases, with 13 bases between them. This CDR3 contains 13 residues. CDR3 sequence reads: CASSVGVWETQYF. The CDR3 nucleotides read TGTGCCAGCAGCGTAGGGGTGTGGGAGACCCAGTACTTC.

To note about this clonotype: An end of the junction does not agree with germline; a read error may underlie this. The chain has TRBV15 and TRBJ2-1; 7 nucleotides align to TRBD1. The CDR3 sequence is 15 residues long. The germline V gene encodes CDR1 LNHNV and CDR2 YYDKDF (reference sequence). CDR3 nucleotide sequence: TGTGCCACCAGCAGGGACAGGATTGGGACCAATGAGCACTTCTTC. This codes for CATSRDRIGTNEHFF.

This clonotype was detected many times. The V gene is TRBV7-6, the J gene TRBJ2-1; TRBD2 might be the D (5 bases). The CDR3 is made up of 13 amino acids. Germline V gives CDR1 SGHVS, CDR2 FNYEAQ. V gave up 5 bases and J gave up 11 bases, with 16 bases separating them. CDR3 sequence reads: CASSPPDSLQQFF. The CDR3 bases are TGTGCCAGCAGCCCCCCGGACTCCCTCCAGCAGTTCTTC.

The V and J genes are TRBV20-1 and TRBJ2-2, with 13 bases aligning to TRBD2. V lost 5 bases to trimming and J lost 5 bases; unmatched junction nucleotides: 5. CDR3 length: 15 residues. Germline V gene sequence: CDR1 DFQATT, CDR2 SNEGSKA (reference sequence). CDR3 sequence (DNA): TGCAGTGCTCCATCGACTAGCGGGAGGACCGGGGAGCTGTTTTTT. This codes for CSAPSTSGRTGELFF.

This clonotype showed up just a few times. V is TRBV5-1 and J is TRBJ2-1; 8 bases match TRBD2. Germline CDR1 and CDR2: SGHRS and YFSETQ. The V segment lost 5 bases and the J segment 7 bases; nucleotides outside the gene matches: 8. The CDR3 is 14 residues long. CDR3 sequence reads: CASSVGTSWNEQFF. The CDR3, as DNA: TGCGCCAGCAGTGTCGGGACTAGTTGGAATGAGCAGTTCTTC.

This clonotype has just a few counts. The chain recombines TRBV20-1 with TRBJ2-7; no definite D call. Trimming took 0 bases from V and 0 from J, leaving 18 bases between them. This CDR3 is 17 amino acids long. CDR1 is DFQATT, CDR2 SNEGSKA, per germline (reference sequence). This CDR3 is CSARDLVQPKTSYEQYF. The CDR3 DNA reads TGCAGTGCTAGAGATCTGGTACAGCCAAAAACCTCCTACGAGCAGTACTTC.

The chain carries TRBV7-2 and TRBJ2-7; D is possibly TRBD2 (6 bases). V lost 4 bases to trimming and J lost 13 bases, with 20 bases between them. This CDR3 is built from 13 residues. Germline CDR1 reads SGHTA; CDR2 reads FQGNSA. CDR3 amino acids: CASSSGLSERPYF. CDR3 bases: TGTGCCAGCAGCTCGGGACTCAGCGAGAGACCATACTTC.

This clonotype was seen many times. This sequence joins TRBV20-1 and TRBJ2-3; D remains ambiguous. The CDR3 is made up of 15 amino acids. Trimming left V 3 bases short and J 2 bases short, with 15 bases between. From germline, CDR1 is DFQATT and CDR2 SNEGSKA (reference sequence). The CDR3 nucleotides read TGCAGTGCTAGTTGGGGTTTAGGGAACACAGATACGCAGTATTTT. Translation: CSASWGLGNTDTQYF.

This clonotype appeared a few times. This sequence joins TRBV27 and TRBJ2-5; TRBD2 might be the D (5 bases). CDR3 length: 12 amino acids. Between the trimmed V and J ends, which lost 11 bases and 4 bases, there was a span of 14 bases. The germline gives CDR1 MNHEY, CDR2 SMNVEV (reference sequence). The DNA for the CDR3 is TGTGCCTGCCGGGGTCGGGGAGAGACCCAGTACTTC. This codes for CACRGRGETQYF.

The chain employs TRBV3-1 and TRBJ2-7; D call uncertain. The ends were cut back, 3 bases at V and 1 base at J, with 4 bases in the middle. The CDR3 runs 12 residues. Germline V lookup: CDR1 LGHDT, CDR2 YNNKEL (reference sequence). The chain's CDR3 is CASSHYSYEQYF. The CDR3 nucleotides read TGTGCCAGCAGCCACTATTCCTACGAGCAGTACTTC.

This clonotype was found many times. At one boundary the junction diverges from the germline segment, which might be a read error. The chain is built from TRBV5-1 and TRBJ2-1, with D perhaps matching TRBD1 or TRBD2 (5 bases each). CDR1 SGHRS and CDR2 YFSETQ come from the germline V gene. The CDR3 has 12 amino acids. CDR3 region: CASSLEGNEQFF. The CDR3, as DNA: TGTGCCAGCAGCTTAGAGGGGAATGAGCAGTTCTTC.

This clonotype was observed a few times. The V gene is TRBV20-1, the J gene TRBJ1-1; no reliable D call. With 0 bases removed from V and 7 bases from J, the gap between germline ends came to 15 bases. Germline V lookup: CDR1 DFQATT, CDR2 SNEGSKA (reference sequence). The length of the CDR3 is 14 residues. Here the CDR3 reads CSARDRIQLLEAFF. For the CDR3, the DNA is TGCAGTGCTAGAGATAGGATCCAATTACTTGAAGCTTTCTTT.

V usage is TRBV28 and J usage is TRBJ2-7, with 7 bases matching TRBD1. Germline V gives CDR1 MDHEN, CDR2 SYDVKM. After removal of 6 bases from V and 2 bases from J, the junction contained 7 bases not matched to a gene. This CDR3 has 14 amino acids. CDR3 nucleotides: TGTGCCAGCAGGAGGGGGCCCAACCCCTACGAGCAGTACTTC. Its protein is CASRRGPNPYEQYF.

The CDR3 is CASSLGESPPREQYF. Written as DNA, the CDR3 is TGCGCCAGCAGCCTGGGAGAGTCCCCTCCCCGCGAGCAGTACTTC. J is TRBJ2-7 and V is TRBV5-1; possibly TRBD2 for D (5 bases). The germline V gene has CDR1 SGHRS and CDR2 YFSETQ. Trimming removed 4 bases from V and 6 bases from J, with 20 bases in between. This CDR3 comprises 15 residues.

The chain employs TRBV12-3 or TRBV12-4 and TRBJ1-4, with TRBD1 as a possible D gene (6 bases). Trimming pared 6 bases from V and 6 bases from J, leaving 17 bases between. This CDR3 spans 15 amino acids. The CDR3 DNA reads as TGTGCCAGCAGGCGTCTACAGGGAGGACATGAAAAACTGTTTTTT. This gives the protein CASRRLQGGHEKLFF.

The chain couples TRBV6-2 or TRBV6-3 to TRBJ1-5; D ambiguous. Trimming removed 2 bases at V and 0 bases at J, with 5 bases between. The CDR3 consists of 14 residues. The germline V gene encodes CDR1 MNHEY and CDR2 SVGEGT. The CDR3 reads CASSYQDSNQPQHF. As DNA, the CDR3 is TGTGCCAGCAGTTACCAGGATAGCAATCAGCCCCAGCATTTT.

This clonotype has at least ten counts. The chain carries TRBV5-1 and TRBJ2-7; D possibly corresponds to TRBD2 (5 bases). Looked up from germline, CDR1 is SGHRS and CDR2 is YFSETQ. This CDR3 is built from 14 residues. V lost 4 bases and J lost 3, with 14 bases in between. The CDR3 is CASSPLGVHYEQYF. The CDR3 DNA reads TGCGCCAGCAGCCCACTCGGGGTCCACTACGAGCAGTACTTC.

This clonotype was observed a few times. The chain has TRBV6-1 and TRBJ2-7; 7 bases fit TRBD2. Per the germline V gene, CDR1 is MNHNS and CDR2 is SASEGT. The CDR3 consists of 14 residues. The V gene end was trimmed by 10 bases and the J gene end by 5 bases; junction bases not matched to a gene: 14. The DNA of the CDR3 is TGTGCCACCAAAACGAGGGAGGGTGCCCACGAGCAGTACTTC. It encodes CATKTREGAHEQYF.

This clonotype was found a few times. This chain links TRBV12-3 or TRBV12-4 with TRBJ2-1, with D tentatively TRBD2 (6 bases). Deletions cut 1 base from V and 14 bases from J, with 12 bases between. This CDR3 contains 12 residues. The CDR3, as DNA: TGTGCCAGCAGTTTAGGGACGGGAGAAAAGTTCTTC. Amino acid sequence: CASSLGTGEKFF.

At least ten counts were recorded for this clonotype. V usage is TRBV4-2 and J usage is TRBJ2-1, with a weak D call TRBD1 (5 bases). V dropped 4 bases and J dropped 6 bases, with 10 bases sitting between them. Germline V gives CDR1 LGHNA, CDR2 YNFKEQ. CDR3 size: 13 residues. CDR3 loop: CASSRSQVNEQFF. The CDR3 DNA follows: TGTGCCAGCAGCCGGTCACAGGTCAATGAGCAGTTCTTC.

The rearrangement links TRBV20-1 to TRBJ2-7; 9 positions agree with TRBD1. From germline, CDR1 is DFQATT and CDR2 SNEGSKA (reference sequence). The V gene end was trimmed by 5 bases and the J gene end by 5 bases; junction bases not matched to a gene: 10. The CDR3 length is 14 residues. The CDR3 sequence is CSADLGTGSHEQYF. The CDR3 coding sequence is TGCAGTGCTGACCTAGGGACAGGGTCCCACGAGCAGTACTTC.